This TCR beta chain was obtained from a study of blood T cell repertoires in COVID-19 (dated by TCRdb to the early 2020s). About the study as a whole: The collaborator samples originated in the United States, Italy and Spain and spanned the acute and convalescent phases of COVID-19. The repertoires were released in a freely available public database meant as a resource for research on the immune response to SARS-CoV-2. Where available, HLA class I and class II types were obtained from metadata supplied by the sample provider rather than from assay-based typing. The samples were drawn from the first 160 participants of the ongoing ImmuneRACE study and from roughly 1,300 subjects provided by 6 global collaborators. A de-identified subject ID, COVID-19 status, age in years and sex were almost always included in the sample metadata. Deeply sampled blood TCRbeta repertoires from subjects exposed to, actively infected with, or recovered from COVID-19 were included in the dataset. The material from the prospective study consisted of cDNA or gDNA derived from T cells, B-cell-depleted T cells, or PBMCs. Broader findings and caveats from the paper: The amount of clinical and demographic metadata varied by source and participant and was provided uncurated.

V was cut back by 2 bases and J by 5 bases, leaving a gap of 9 bases between them. The CDR3 measures 14 amino acids from cysteine to phenylalanine. Only the CDR3 DNA stays, 42 bases, in frame from base 1. In the germline V gene (reference sequence), CDR1 corresponds to LGHDT and CDR2 to YNNKEL. The immunoSEQ Assay, a bias-controlled multiplex PCR, was used to amplify TCRbeta CDR3 regions from genomic DNA. Per the original workflow: Nucleated cell counts per sample were estimated from amplification of reference gene primers within the assay. Sequence reads were collapsed and filtered to measure the absolute abundance of every unique TCRbeta CDR3 rearrangement. For each sample, productive Simpson clonality was calculated as the square root of Simpson's diversity index across productive rearrangements. Imported from immuneACCESS, the table was reduced by TCRdb to in-frame sequences with V and J called. These copies leave out some clones; in studies compared against another copy, an unresolved V gene accounts for under half, and the cause of the remainder is not known. V, J and clone size derive from that table, while D and trimming were established from the DNA sequence. The sample records around 150,000 clones, 82% of which are singletons. The ten largest clonotypes hold 7% of the sample.

One collaborating source in Seattle enrolled patients while the patients were actively infected and followed the patients over time throughout the course of disease. The collaborating institutions used their own protocols to collect whole blood in K2EDTA tubes. For TCRbeta analysis, collaborators shipped samples as frozen whole blood, isolated PBMCs, or DNA extracted from either of those sample types. Note on this clone: The target of this receptor is not known. Base qualities are not at hand, and no much larger clone is one base apart.

This TCR came from a middle-aged woman with COVID-19, enrolled during active disease. The chain is encoded by TRBV3-1 (or the pseudogene TRBV3-2) joined to TRBJ2-2, and perhaps TRBD2 as D gene, on 5 matching bases. Sequenced material: peripheral blood. The CDR3 reads CASSQNLATGELFF. The DNA reads TGTGCCAGCAGCCAAAACCTAGCTACCGGGGAGCTGTTTTTT.